This TCR beta chain was observed in a study of shared clonotypes between healthy human individuals (dated by TCRdb to 2020 to 2022). A note on the overall study: Three men and a couple of women, aged 18 to 49 years, made up the cohort. Blood TCR repertoires of about five healthy adults were deeply sequenced to estimate repertoire size and the extent of clonotype sharing between individuals. Libraries were prepared and TCR repertoires were sequenced by different laboratories using diverse techniques, in order to increase sequencing depth and limit assay-specific biases. Per donor, leukapheresis produced somewhere between about 0.85 and 8.9 billion PBMCs. What the work shows at the level of the full study, not this receptor alone: Pairwise subsampling led to the expectation that sequencing depth would affect the degree of clonotype sharing among donors. Sampling was restricted to blood, and TCR repertoires in tissues likely differ from the TCR repertoires found in blood. Because the study included only a small number of donors, the genetic and exposure-history diversity represented was limited.

Using the deep immunoSEQ assay, TCR CDR3 regions were amplified from genomic DNA by multiplex PCR. For each cell subset, the extracted genomic DNA was distributed evenly across all wells of several immunoSEQ 96-well plates, and each plate served as one replicate. For unsorted PBMC, about 300 ng of genomic DNA, equivalent to around 30,000 T cell genomes, went into each replicate PCR. Unsorted PBMC genomic DNA was sequenced across ten immunoSEQ deep assay plates. Purified libraries were measured with a Qubit 3.0 fluorometer, size-checked on a Bioanalyzer 2100, and measured again with the KAPA Library Quantification kit. Every immunoSEQ 96-well plate was sequenced on a dedicated single-read 150-cycle Illumina NextSeq 550 flow cell. The published analysis was carried out like this. Because the immunoSEQ output held only junctional sequences and lacked quality scores, the filtering could not match the filtering applied to full-length reads. To assign V/J genes and CDR3, sequences were annotated against IMGT germline references using PyIR, a Python wrapper for IgBLAST v1.9. Reads with weak V/J assignments (E-value above 1e-6), missing CDR3, stop codons, out-of-frame junctions, or ambiguous translated residues were removed. V3J clonotypes were defined as sequences sharing the same inferred V gene, J gene, and CDR3 amino acid sequence. To compute the percentage overlap between repertoires, the number of shared unique clonotypes was divided by the size of the smaller repertoire. RTK rarefaction, the Chao1 estimator, and Recon v2.1 estimates of unobserved clonotypes were used to assess repertoire richness. The table comes from immuneACCESS by way of TCRdb, which keeps in-frame sequences with V and J called. Part of the clones is missing from these tables; in studies checked, under half for an unresolved V gene and the rest for unknown reasons. Clonal size and the V and J genes are those of that table, whereas D and trimming came from the DNA. The sample table holds 450,000 or so clones, of which 60% to 80% were seen once. Approximately 12% of the sample is taken by the ten largest.

Comment on this clone: Its antigen has not been determined. Base-call qualities are not available, and no considerably larger clone is one nucleotide away.

Healthy HIV-negative adults with no recently reported acute infections or vaccinations were included as donors. Only Caucasian adults living in Nashville, Tennessee, USA were represented among the donors. For unsorted samples, some 87 million PBMCs were counted, and genomic DNA was extracted using the QIAamp DNA Blood Mini kit. After blood collection by leukapheresis, PBMCs were isolated using Ficoll-Histopaque density gradient centrifugation and then cryopreserved in the vapor phase of liquid nitrogen. Sequencing was done on a sample of PBMCs. The TCR originated in a woman aged 40 to 50 in good health. Some clones in this sample may be carry-over from other donors' samples.

The nucleotide sequence reads as follows: TGTGCCAGCAGCCAAGACCAATCGGGGAAAACCACCTACGAGCAGTACTTC. Its coded protein is CASSQDQSGKTTYEQYF. Recombination joined TRBV5-4 with TRBJ2-7, with TRBD2 as a weak D call on 5 bases. V loses 4 bases, J loses 2 bases, and the germline ends lie 22 bases apart. Per the germline V gene (reference sequence), SGHNT is the CDR1 and YYREEE is the CDR2. There are 17 amino acids in the CDR3, from cysteine to phenylalanine inclusive. Only CDR3 DNA remains: 51 bases, in frame from the first base.